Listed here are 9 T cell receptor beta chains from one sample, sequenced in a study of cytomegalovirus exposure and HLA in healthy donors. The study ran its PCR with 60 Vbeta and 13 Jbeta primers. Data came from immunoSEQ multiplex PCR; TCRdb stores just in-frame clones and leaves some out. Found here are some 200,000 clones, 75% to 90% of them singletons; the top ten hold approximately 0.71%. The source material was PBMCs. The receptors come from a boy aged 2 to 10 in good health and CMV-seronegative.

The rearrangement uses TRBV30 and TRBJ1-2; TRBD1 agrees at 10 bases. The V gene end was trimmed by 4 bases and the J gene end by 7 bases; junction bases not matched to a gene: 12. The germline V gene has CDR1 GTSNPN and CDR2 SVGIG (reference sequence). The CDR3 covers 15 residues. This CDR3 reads CAWTPSGTGDGGYTF. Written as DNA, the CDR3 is TGTGCCTGGACCCCCTCCGGGACAGGGGATGGTGGCTACACCTTC.

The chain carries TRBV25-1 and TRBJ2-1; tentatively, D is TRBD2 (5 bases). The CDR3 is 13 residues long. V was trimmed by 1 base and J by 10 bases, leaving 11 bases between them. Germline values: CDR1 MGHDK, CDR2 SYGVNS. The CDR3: CASSELPGEEQFF. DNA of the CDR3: TGTGCCAGCAGTGAATTACCCGGGGAGGAGCAGTTCTTC.

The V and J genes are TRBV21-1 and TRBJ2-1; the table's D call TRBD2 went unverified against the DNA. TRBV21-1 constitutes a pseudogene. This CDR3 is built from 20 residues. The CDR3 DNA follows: TGTGCCAGCAGCGAAACGGATCCGGGACTAGCGGGAGAAGTCTACAATGAGCAGTTCTTC. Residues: CASSETDPGLAGEVYNEQFF.

Written as DNA, the CDR3 is TGTGCCAGCAGTGAAGTAATAACGGGGGGAAACTATGGCTACACCTTC. Translation gives CASSEVITGGNYGYTF. The V gene is TRBV6-1, the J gene TRBJ1-2, with D maybe TRBD1 (5 bases). The V end lost 1 base, the J end lost 2 bases, and 14 bases lay between the germline ends. Germline CDR1 reads MNHNS; CDR2 reads SASEGT. The CDR3 sequence is 16 residues long.

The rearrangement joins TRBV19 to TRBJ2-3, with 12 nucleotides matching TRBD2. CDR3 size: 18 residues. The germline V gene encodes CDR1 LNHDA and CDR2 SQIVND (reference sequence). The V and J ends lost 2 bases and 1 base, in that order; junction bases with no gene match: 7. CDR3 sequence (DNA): TGTGCCAGTAGTATACGGACTAGCGGGAAGGCAGGCACAGATACGCAGTATTTT. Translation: CASSIRTSGKAGTDTQYF.

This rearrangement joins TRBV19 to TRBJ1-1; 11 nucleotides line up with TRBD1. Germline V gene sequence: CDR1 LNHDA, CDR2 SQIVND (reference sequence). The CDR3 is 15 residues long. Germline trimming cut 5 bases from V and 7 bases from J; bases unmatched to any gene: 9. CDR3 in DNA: TGTGCCAGTAGTGTACCGGGACAGGGGGGACGTGAAGCTTTCTTT. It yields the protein CASSVPGQGGREAFF.

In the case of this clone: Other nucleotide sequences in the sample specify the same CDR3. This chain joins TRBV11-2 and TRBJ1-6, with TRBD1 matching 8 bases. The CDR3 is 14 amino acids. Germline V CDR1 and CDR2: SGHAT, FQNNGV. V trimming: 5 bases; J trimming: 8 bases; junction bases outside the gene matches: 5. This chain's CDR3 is CASSPGQGDSPLHF. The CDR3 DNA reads TGTGCCAGCAGCCCCGGACAGGGAGATTCACCCCTCCACTTT. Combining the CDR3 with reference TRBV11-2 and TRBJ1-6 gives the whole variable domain EAGVAQSPRYKIIEKRQSVAFWCNPISGHATLYWYQQILGQGPKLLIQFQNNGVVDDSQLPKDRFSAERLKGVDSTLKIQPAKLEDSAVYLCASSPGQGDSPLHFGNGTRLTVT.

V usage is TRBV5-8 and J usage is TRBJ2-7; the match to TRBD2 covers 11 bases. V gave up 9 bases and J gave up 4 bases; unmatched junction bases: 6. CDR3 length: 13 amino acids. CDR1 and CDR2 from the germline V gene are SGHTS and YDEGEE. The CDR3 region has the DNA TGTGCCACAAAGACTAGCGGGGAATACGAGCAGTACTTC. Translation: CATKTSGEYEQYF.

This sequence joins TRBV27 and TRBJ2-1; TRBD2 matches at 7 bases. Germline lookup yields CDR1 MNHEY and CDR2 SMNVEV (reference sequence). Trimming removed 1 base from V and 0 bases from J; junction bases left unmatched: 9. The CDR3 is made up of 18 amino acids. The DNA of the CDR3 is TGTGCCAGCAGTTTATGGGGCGTCGGGGGGAGCTCCTACAATGAGCAGTTCTTC. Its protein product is CASSLWGVGGSSYNEQFF.